This T cell receptor (beta chain) was documented in a study of blood T cells in healthy people across ages. A second PCR of roughly 7 to 11 cycles used a sample-barcoded 5' primer and a J-beta primer mix. With 12 random nucleotides, a template-switch adaptor tagged each individual cDNA molecule. TCRdb fed the 5' RACE reads into MiXCR, producing one record per CDR3 protein. Among around 1,700,000 distinct CDR3 sequences, 28% were seen once, and the ten largest hold less than 9.5%. V dropped 1 base and J dropped 6; count of bases not matched to a gene: 8. Germline assignment: CDR1 DFQATT and CDR2 SNEGSKA (reference sequence). The CDR3 has 16 residues.

The receptor's source is a woman in her twenties or thirties in good health. Sequencing was carried out using blood. V and J are TRBV20-1 and TRBJ2-1; 11 bases are a match to TRBD2. For the CDR3, the DNA is TGCAGTGCTAGAGCACTAGCGGGAGAGTCGGGCAATGAGCAGTTCTTC. Encoded protein: CSARALAGESGNEQFF.